This T cell receptor beta chain was documented in a study of technical replicates of blood from several donors. The CDR3 spans 17 residues. Germline V gene sequence: CDR1 SQVTM, CDR2 ANQGSEA. Trimming removed 6 bases at V and 4 bases at J, with 27 bases between. Sequencing used immunoSEQ multiplex PCR; TCRdb keeps in-frame clones, though not all of them. The sample yields under 80,000 clones, 90% to 95% seen once. The sample taken for sequencing was T cells isolated from PBMCs. The source of this sequence is a human donor in good health. This chain joins TRBV29-1 and TRBJ1-2, with D unclear. DNA of the CDR3: TGCAGCGTATGGGTCGGGGAAGGAGGTTCCGAGGGCTATGGCTACACCTTC. Translated, it gives CSVWVGEGGSEGYGYTF.